These 32 T cell receptor beta chains originate from one sample sequenced in a study of T-cell reconstitution after alpha-beta-depleted transplantation in children. The library targeted TCRbeta and was prepared with unique molecular identifiers. TCRdb analysed the PCR reads with MiXCR anew, one entry per CDR3 protein. The top ten hold roughly 7% of the sample, which has approximately 30,000 distinct CDR3 sequences, under 8% seen once. This specimen consisted of PBMCs, mostly from graft donor cells, obtained 180 days after TCRalphabeta/CD19-depleted stem cell transplant. The receptors here all came from a male patient aged 5 to 17 who had a stem cell transplant for acute myeloid leukemia, so the T cells may come from the graft donor.

Many counts were recorded for this clonotype. This rearrangement joins TRBV12-3 or TRBV12-4 to TRBJ2-2; TRBD2 agrees at 7 bases. The length of the CDR3 is 17 residues. Unmatched junction bases numbered 6, after V lost 2 bases and J lost 0 bases. CDR3 loop: CASSLSLAVANTGELFF. CDR3 bases: TGTGCCAGCAGTTTAAGTCTAGCGGTTGCGAACACCGGGGAGCTGTTTTTT.

At least ten counts were recorded for this clonotype. This rearrangement joins TRBV3-1 to TRBJ2-2; a possible D gene is TRBD2 (6 bases). CDR1 and CDR2 from the germline V gene are LGHDT and YNNKEL (reference sequence). The CDR3 is 16 amino acids. Trimming took 0 bases from V and 4 from J, leaving 12 bases between them. CDR3 protein: CASSQERGPPTGELFF. DNA for the CDR3: TGTGCCAGCAGCCAAGAGCGGGGTCCACCCACCGGGGAGCTGTTTTTT.

This clonotype was found many times. This rearrangement joins TRBV5-1 to TRBJ2-2, with 10 positions matching TRBD2. The V gene end was trimmed by 4 bases and the J gene end by 1 base; junction bases not matched to a gene: 1. Germline V lookup: CDR1 SGHRS, CDR2 YFSETQ. The CDR3 contains 15 residues. The CDR3 reads CASSRTSGNTGELFF. CDR3 sequence (DNA): TGCGCCAGCAGCAGGACTAGCGGGAACACCGGGGAGCTGTTTTTT. The whole variable domain, filled in from reference TRBV5-1 and TRBJ2-2, reads KAGVTQTPRYLIKTRGQQVTLSCSPISGHRSVSWYQQTPGQGLQFLFEYFSETQRNKGNFPGRFSGRQFSNSRSEMNVSTLELGDSALYLCASSRTSGNTGELFFGEGSRLTVL.

The table lists this clonotype with many counts. V is TRBV11-2 and J is TRBJ2-1; TRBD2 aligns across 7 bases. CDR3 size: 15 residues. Germline CDR1 and CDR2: SGHAT and FQNNGV. The J segment lost 4 bases and the V segment lost 1 base, leaving 4 bases of the junction unmatched. Written as DNA, the CDR3 is TGTGCCAGCAGCTTAGTTAGCGGGCCATACAATGAGCAGTTCTTC. Protein: CASSLVSGPYNEQFF.

This clonotype is medium-sized in the sample. The rearrangement links TRBV27 to TRBJ2-1; 14 bases fit TRBD2. This CDR3 has 18 amino acids. The ends lost 4 bases at V and 6 bases at J; junction bases unmatched: 11. Germline CDR1 reads MNHEY; CDR2 reads SMNVEV (reference sequence). The CDR3 sequence is CASSSPPTSGRVGNEQFF. CDR3 coding DNA: TGTGCCAGCAGTTCTCCTCCGACTAGCGGGAGGGTGGGCAATGAGCAGTTCTTC.

This clonotype has at least ten counts. This rearrangement joins TRBV5-1 to TRBJ2-3, with a tentative D call TRBD1 (5 bases). Germline-derived CDR1 and CDR2 are SGHRS and YFSETQ. V was trimmed by 7 bases and J by 4 bases, leaving 16 bases between them. The CDR3 length is 14 residues. CDR3 residues: CASDSGIVPDTQYF. The CDR3 nucleotides read TGCGCCAGCGACAGTGGGATCGTCCCAGATACGCAGTATTTT.

This clonotype was seen ten or more times. The chain's CDR3 is CASSLSPTGANTEAFF. In DNA form, the CDR3 reads TGTGCCAGCAGCTTGTCCCCGACAGGAGCGAACACTGAAGCTTTCTTT. This chain joins TRBV5-6 and TRBJ1-1, with a tentative D call TRBD1 (6 bases). Germline loops: CDR1 SGHDT, CDR2 YYEEEE. Trimming stripped 1 base from V and 1 base from J, with 14 bases between. The CDR3 runs 16 residues.

This clonotype was detected only once. The chain combines TRBV3-1 with TRBJ2-2; D remains ambiguous. Germline lookup yields CDR1 LGHDT and CDR2 YNNKEL (reference sequence). CDR3 length equals 15 residues. The CDR3 nucleotides are TGTACCTTCAGCGAATATCCGAGGACCCCCGGGGAGCTGTTTTTT. This codes for CTFSEYPRTPGELFF.

J is TRBJ2-3 and V is TRBV13; D gene uncertain. The ends were cut back, 0 bases at V and 1 base at J, with 8 bases in the middle. Germline CDR1 and CDR2: PRHDT and FYEKMQ (reference sequence). The CDR3 has 15 amino acids. The CDR3 here is CASSLGQGGTDTQYF. In nucleotides, the CDR3 is TGTGCCAGCAGCTTAGGGCAAGGCGGCACAGATACGCAGTATTTT.

This clonotype has at least ten counts. The CDR3 loop is CASSQTSGGRDTQYF. CDR3 DNA sequence: TGCGCCAGCAGCCAGACTAGCGGGGGACGAGATACGCAGTATTTT. The gene calls are TRBV5-1 and TRBJ2-3; TRBD2 aligns across 12 bases. The CDR3 has 15 amino acids. Germline V gives CDR1 SGHRS, CDR2 YFSETQ. Trimming at V came to 4 bases and at J to 5 bases, leaving 5 bases not matched to a gene. Variable domain in full (rest from reference TRBV5-1 and TRBJ2-3): KAGVTQTPRYLIKTRGQQVTLSCSPISGHRSVSWYQQTPGQGLQFLFEYFSETQRNKGNFPGRFSGRQFSNSRSEMNVSTLELGDSALYLCASSQTSGGRDTQYFGPGTRLTVL.

Ten or more counts support this clonotype. The genes are TRBV5-1 and TRBJ2-5; tentatively, D is TRBD2 (6 bases). CDR3 length equals 13 residues. Trimming took 2 bases from V and 2 from J, leaving 7 bases between them. Germline assignment: CDR1 SGHRS and CDR2 YFSETQ. DNA of the CDR3: TGCGCCAGCAGCTTTGGGGGGCAAGAGACCCAGTACTTC. It yields the protein CASSFGGQETQYF.

Ten or more counts support this clonotype. The rearrangement joins TRBV19 to TRBJ2-2; D not resolved. Between the trimmed V and J ends, which lost 6 bases and 5 bases, there was a span of 7 bases. Germline CDR1 LNHDA, CDR2 SQIVND (reference sequence). The CDR3 sequence is 12 residues long. The CDR3 DNA sequence: TGTGCCAGTAGACCAAGGACCGGGGAGCTGTTTTTT. It is translated as CASRPRTGELFF. Based on the CDR3 plus reference TRBV19 and TRBJ2-2, the full variable domain is DGGITQSPKYLFRKEGQNVTLSCEQNLNHDAMYWYRQDPGQGLRLIYYSQIVNDFQKGDIAEGYSVSREKKESFPLTVTSAQKNPTAFYLCASRPRTGELFFGEGSRLTVL.

In this sample, this clonotype turned up many times. The genes are TRBV3-1 and TRBJ1-2; D call uncertain. Germline V gene sequence: CDR1 LGHDT, CDR2 YNNKEL (reference sequence). The length of the CDR3 is 15 residues. V was shortened by 3 bases and J by 2 bases, with 13 bases between the two germline ends. CDR3 nucleotides: TGTGCCAGCAGCCATGCGGTAGCGGGAAACTATGGCTACACCTTC. Amino acid sequence: CASSHAVAGNYGYTF.

At least ten counts were recorded for this clonotype. CDR3 amino acids: CSASEAGGLSEQYF. Written as DNA, the CDR3 is TGCAGTGCTAGTGAAGCGGGAGGGTTAAGCGAGCAGTACTTC. The V gene is TRBV20-1, the J gene TRBJ2-7, with 10 bases lining up with TRBD2. The CDR3 runs 14 residues. V gave up 3 bases and J gave up 6 bases; unmatched junction bases: 8. The V gene's germline CDR1 is DFQATT and CDR2 SNEGSKA (reference sequence).

The table lists this clonotype with many counts. This chain uses TRBV28 with TRBJ2-2, with no clear D. CDR1 is MDHEN, CDR2 SYDVKM, per germline. This CDR3 comprises 12 residues. V dropped 11 bases and J dropped 3 bases, with 10 bases sitting between them. CDR3 sequence (DNA): TGTGCCGAAGAAGGGTACACCGGGGAGCTGTTTTTT. Its translation is CAEEGYTGELFF.

This clonotype was picked up many times. The chain carries TRBV30 and TRBJ2-2, with D unresolved. V dropped 1 base and J dropped 5 bases, with 8 bases sitting between them. CDR1 and CDR2 (germline): GTSNPN, SVGIG (reference sequence). The CDR3 length is 13 residues. CDR3 region: CAWSARRTGELFF. DNA of the CDR3: TGTGCCTGGAGTGCTAGAAGGACCGGGGAGCTGTTTTTT.

This clonotype has a count of ten or more. This chain uses TRBV19 with TRBJ2-7; D might be TRBD1 or TRBD2, each matching 5 bases. Trimming took off 2 bases at V and 6 bases at J, with 8 bases between the two ends. This CDR3 comprises 12 residues. Germline CDR1 and CDR2: LNHDA and SQIVND (reference sequence). The CDR3 region has the DNA TGTGCCAGTAGTATATGGGGGAGCGAGCAGTACTTC. It encodes CASSIWGSEQYF.

Concerning this clonotype itself: As the CDR3 is not closed by the conserved phenylalanine or tryptophan, this likely results from a read error. In DNA form, the CDR3 reads TGTGCCAGCAGTTTCCCGGCCCCAAGGACTGAAGCTTTCTTA. It specifies CASSFPAPRTEAFL. This chain links TRBV27 with TRBJ1-1; D not resolved. CDR1 is MNHEY, CDR2 SMNVEV, per germline (reference sequence). The ends were cut back, 3 bases at V and 5 bases at J, with 13 bases in the middle. The CDR3 extends over 14 amino acids.

The chain is built from TRBV4-2 and TRBJ1-5, with 7 bases identical to TRBD1. J lost 7 bases, V lost 1 base, and 7 bases had no gene match. Germline assignment: CDR1 LGHNA and CDR2 YNFKEQ. The CDR3 has 15 amino acids. Written as DNA, the CDR3 is TGTGCCAGCAGCCAAGGACAGGGCGGTAGACAGCCCCAGCATTTT. Protein: CASSQGQGGRQPQHF.

The sample holds many counts of this clonotype. The chain couples TRBV5-1 to TRBJ2-7; D possibly corresponds to TRBD2 (5 bases). Trimming left V 4 bases short and J 3 bases short, with 11 bases between. Germline V gene sequence: CDR1 SGHRS, CDR2 YFSETQ. This CDR3 spans 13 amino acids. DNA for the CDR3: TGCGCCAGCAGCCCGGACTTAAACTACGAGCAGTACTTC. Amino acids: CASSPDLNYEQYF. Based on the CDR3 plus reference TRBV5-1 and TRBJ2-7, the full variable domain is KAGVTQTPRYLIKTRGQQVTLSCSPISGHRSVSWYQQTPGQGLQFLFEYFSETQRNKGNFPGRFSGRQFSNSRSEMNVSTLELGDSALYLCASSPDLNYEQYFGPGTRLTVT.

This clonotype was detected ten times or more. The V and J genes are TRBV12-3 or TRBV12-4 and TRBJ2-3; no clear D. This CDR3 spans 16 amino acids. Trimming cost V 0 bases and J 7 bases, with 17 bases left between them. Here the CDR3 DNA reads TGTGCCAGCAGTTTAGCTATCCGGGCCCCCCGTAATACGCAGTATTTT. Protein: CASSLAIRAPRNTQYF.

The J gene is TRBJ2-1, the V gene TRBV7-3; 9 bases align to TRBD1. The V segment lost 1 base and the J segment 0 bases; nucleotides outside the gene matches: 16. The CDR3 is 21 amino acids. Germline values: CDR1 SGHTA, CDR2 FQGTGA. CDR3 DNA: TGTGCCAGCAGCTTAAAGAGTTCGGGGGACAGGGTATCTTTCTCCTACAATGAGCAGTTCTTC. The encoded protein is CASSLKSSGDRVSFSYNEQFF.

This clonotype was seen a handful of times. The rearrangement uses TRBV7-9 and TRBJ1-5; 8 bases are a match to TRBD1. V dropped 1 base and J dropped 4; count of bases not matched to a gene: 3. There are 15 residues in the CDR3. Germline V gives CDR1 SEHNR, CDR2 FQNEAQ (reference sequence). Here the CDR3 reads CASSLVTGGNQPQHF. The CDR3 DNA sequence: TGTGCCAGCAGCTTAGTAACAGGGGGAAATCAGCCCCAGCATTTT.

This clonotype was detected ten times or more. The chain links TRBV7-9 to TRBJ2-1; 7 bases are a match to TRBD2. The J segment lost 8 bases and the V segment lost 0 bases, leaving 4 bases of the junction unmatched. Germline V gene sequence: CDR1 SEHNR, CDR2 FQNEAQ (reference sequence). The CDR3 length is 14 residues. For the CDR3, the DNA is TGTGCCAGCAGCTTAGCGGGAGGGCTGGATGAGCAGTTCTTC. Amino acids: CASSLAGGLDEQFF. The full variable domain, rest sourced from reference TRBV7-9 and TRBJ2-1, is DTGVSQNPRHKITKRGQNVTFRCDPISEHNRLYWYRQTLGQGPEFLTYFQNEAQLEKSRLLSDRFSAERPKGSFSTLEIQRTEQGDSAMYLCASSLAGGLDEQFFGPGTRLTVL.

This clonotype was seen a handful of times. V usage is TRBV5-1 and J usage is TRBJ2-1; D gene unclear. V was clipped by 6 bases and J by 7 bases, with 23 bases between them. Looked up from germline, CDR1 is SGHRS and CDR2 is YFSETQ. The CDR3 contains 16 residues. CDR3: CASTFRAFPNTNEQFF. DNA of the CDR3: TGCGCCAGCACCTTTCGGGCATTTCCCAATACAAATGAGCAGTTCTTC.

In this sample, this clonotype turned up many times. This sequence joins TRBV5-6 and TRBJ1-3, with D possibly TRBD1 on 5 matching bases. Germline V gene lookup returns CDR1 SGHDT and CDR2 YYEEEE. The CDR3 has 16 residues. V lost 0 bases to trimming and J lost 0 bases, with 10 bases between them. The CDR3 protein is CASSLGGGSSGNTIYF. DNA of the CDR3: TGTGCCAGCAGCTTGGGGGGCGGGAGCTCTGGAAACACCATATATTTT.

This clonotype has ten or more counts. In nucleotides, the CDR3 is TGTGCCAGCAGCCGGACAGGGGTGGACACTGAAGCTTTCTTT. It translates to CASSRTGVDTEAFF. This rearrangement joins TRBV7-9 to TRBJ1-1, with TRBD1 matching over 9 bases. After removal of 5 bases from V and 3 bases from J, the junction contained 4 bases not matched to a gene. Germline CDR1 is SEHNR and CDR2 is FQNEAQ (reference sequence). This CDR3 region has 14 residues.

This clonotype was found many times. The chain links TRBV5-1 to TRBJ1-1; 10 nucleotides align to TRBD1. The CDR3 covers 16 residues. V dropped 2 bases and J dropped 4; count of bases not matched to a gene: 8. Germline V gene data show CDR1 as SGHRS and CDR2 as YFSETQ. The CDR3: CASSLPGTGVSTEAFF. The CDR3 DNA reads as TGCGCCAGCAGCTTACCCGGGACAGGGGTCAGCACTGAAGCTTTCTTT.

This clonotype was recorded at least ten times. V gene TRBV28 combines with J gene TRBJ1-6; the D gene is possibly TRBD1 (5 bases). With 5 bases removed from V and 10 bases from J, the gap between germline ends came to 15 bases. The CDR3 has 14 amino acids. Looked up from germline, CDR1 is MDHEN and CDR2 is SYDVKM. The CDR3 DNA is TGTGCCAGCAGTACAGCGGGGGGGTACTCACCCCTCCACTTT. It is translated as CASSTAGGYSPLHF.

In its sample, this clonotype was seen many times. The CDR3 bases are TGTGCCAGCAGCCAAGAGACGGTCGGGGTCGAGACCCAGTACTTC. Encoded protein: CASSQETVGVETQYF. V and J are TRBV14 and TRBJ2-5; D perhaps matches TRBD2 (5 bases). The CDR3 is 15 amino acids. V was clipped by 0 bases and J by 5 bases, with 13 bases between them. CDR1 is SGHDN and CDR2 is FVKESK in the germline V gene.

This clonotype qualifies as medium-sized (0.01 to 0.1%). The chain is built from TRBV7-2 and TRBJ2-1; possible D gene TRBD2, 5 bases. Trimming removed 0 bases from V and 0 bases from J, with 12 bases in between. Germline CDR1 and CDR2: SGHTA and FQGNSA. The CDR3 loop spans 17 amino acids. DNA for the CDR3: TGTGCCAGCAGCTTAGCGGTTGGACTCCTCTCCTACAATGAGCAGTTCTTC. Its translation: CASSLAVGLLSYNEQFF.

This clonotype was recorded at least ten times. This rearrangement joins TRBV20-1 to TRBJ2-4, with D hard to call. The germline CDR1 and CDR2 sequences are DFQATT and SNEGSKA (reference sequence). CDR3 length: 13 residues. V was shortened by 3 bases and J by 1 base, with 7 bases between the two germline ends. This chain's CDR3 is CSASTGAKNIQYF. The CDR3 region has the DNA TGCAGTGCTAGTACTGGGGCCAAAAACATTCAGTACTTC.